This T cell receptor beta chain emerged from a study of technical replicates of blood from a handful of donors. This clone has just a few counts. Data came from immunoSEQ multiplex PCR; TCRdb stores just in-frame clones and leaves some out. The sample gives tens of thousands of clones, approximately 92% of which show up once; 0.42% is in the top ten. V lost 5 bases, J lost 3 bases, and 3 bases stayed unmatched. The CDR3 is 14 amino acids. Germline V CDR1 and CDR2: MDHEN, SYDVKM. This chain joins TRBV28 and TRBJ1-3; 8 bases align to TRBD1. Sequencing input: T cells isolated from PBMCs. The clonotype originates from a human donor in good health. CDR3 region: CASSTTGVGNTIYF. DNA of the CDR3: TGTGCCAGCAGTACGACAGGGGTTGGAAACACCATATATTTT.